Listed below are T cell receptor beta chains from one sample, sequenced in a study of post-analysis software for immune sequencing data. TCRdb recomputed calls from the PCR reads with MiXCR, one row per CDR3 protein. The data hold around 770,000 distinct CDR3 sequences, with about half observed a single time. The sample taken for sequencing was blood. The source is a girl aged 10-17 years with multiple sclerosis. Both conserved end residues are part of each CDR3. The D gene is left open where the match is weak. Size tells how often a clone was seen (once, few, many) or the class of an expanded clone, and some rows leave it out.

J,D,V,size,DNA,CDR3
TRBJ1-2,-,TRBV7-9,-,TGTGCCAGCAGCTTAGTAGACATCAGCTACACCTTC,CASSLVDISYTF
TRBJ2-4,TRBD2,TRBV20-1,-,TGCAGTGCTATAGGACTAGCCGTACTAGCCAAAAACATTCAGTACTTC,CSAIGLAVLAKNIQYF
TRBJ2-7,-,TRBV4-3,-,TGCGCCAGCAGCCAAGATATTGGCACCGCCTACGAGCAGTACTTC,CASSQDIGTAYEQYF
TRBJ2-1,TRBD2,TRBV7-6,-,TGTGCCAGCAGTCCCGGACTAGACAATGAGCAGTTCTTC,CASSPGLDNEQFF
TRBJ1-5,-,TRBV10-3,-,TGTGCCATCACAGAGAATAGCAATCAGCCCCAGCATTTT,CAITENSNQPQHF
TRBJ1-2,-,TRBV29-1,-,TGCAGCGTTGAAGAACCCCGGGCCCTTCTCTATGGCTACACCTTC,CSVEEPRALLYGYTF
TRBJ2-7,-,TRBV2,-,TGTGCCAGCAGCGGAGATTATTCCTACGAGCAGTACTTC,CASSGDYSYEQYF
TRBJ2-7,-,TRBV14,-,TGTGCCAGCAGCCAAGATGGCCAGTCCTACGAGCAGTACTTC,CASSQDGQSYEQYF
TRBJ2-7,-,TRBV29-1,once,TGCAGCGTTGAAATTCCAGGGTTAGAGGCCTACGAGCAGTACTTC,CSVEIPGLEAYEQYF
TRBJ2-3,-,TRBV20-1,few,TGCAGTGCTAGGGACCCCTGGGACCGCCCTCAGAAGTATTTT,CSARDPWDRPQKYF
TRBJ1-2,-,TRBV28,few,TGTGCCAGCAGTTTCGCGGAGAACTATGGCTACACCTTC,CASSFAENYGYTF
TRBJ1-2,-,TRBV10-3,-,TGTGCCATCAGTGAACACACCGATTACTATGGCTACACCTTC,CAISEHTDYYGYTF
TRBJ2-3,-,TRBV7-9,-,TGTGCCAGCAGCTTACCCTTGCGGGATACGCAGTATTTT,CASSLPLRDTQYF
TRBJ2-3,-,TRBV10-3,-,TGTGCCATCAGTGAGGCGGCGCCGGATACGCAGTATTTT,CAISEAAPDTQYF
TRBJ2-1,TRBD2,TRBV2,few,TGTGCCAGCAGTGGACTAGCGGGCAATGAGCAGTTCTTC,CASSGLAGNEQFF
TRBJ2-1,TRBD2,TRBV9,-,TGTGCCAGCAGCGTAGCGGCTAGCGGGAACAATGAGCAGTTCTTC,CASSVAASGNNEQFF
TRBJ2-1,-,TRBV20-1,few,TGCAGTGCTACCGCTATTGCGACCTCCTCCTACAATGAGCAGTTCTTC,CSATAIATSSYNEQFF
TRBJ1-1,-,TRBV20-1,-,TGCAGTGCCACGTGGTCTATGAACACTGAAGCTTTCTTT,CSATWSMNTEAFF
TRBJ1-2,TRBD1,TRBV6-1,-,TGTGCCAGCAGTGAAAGCAAGGGGGCAGGCTATGGCTACACCTTC,CASSESKGAGYGYTF
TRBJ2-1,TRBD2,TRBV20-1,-,TGCAGTGCCCCACTAGCGGGAGATTACTACAATGAGCAGTTCTTC,CSAPLAGDYYNEQFF
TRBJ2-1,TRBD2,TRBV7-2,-,TGTGCCAGCAGCTTCCCTCTAGCGGGAGGGACTGAGCAGTTCTTC,CASSFPLAGGTEQFF
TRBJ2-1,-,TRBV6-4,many,TGTGCCAGCAGTGACGCGGCAGGCTCCTACAATGAGCAGTTCTTC,CASSDAAGSYNEQFF
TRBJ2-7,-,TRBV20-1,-,TGCAGTGCTAGAAAGGCCGCCGCCTACGAGCAGTACTTC,CSARKAAAYEQYF
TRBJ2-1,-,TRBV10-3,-,TGTGCCATCAGTGGTAGTAATCGCGATGAGCAGTTCTTC,CAISGSNRDEQFF
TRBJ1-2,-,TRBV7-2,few,TGTGCCAGCAGCCCCCGTGCCCCCTATGGCTACACCTTC,CASSPRAPYGYTF
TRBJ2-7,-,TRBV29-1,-,TGCAGCGTTAGGGACGGGATAAAGGGGAACAGCAATGAGCAGTACTTC,CSVRDGIKGNSNEQYF
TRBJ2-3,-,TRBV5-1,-,TGCGCCAGCAGCTTACTAGACCATCGCACAGATACGCAGTATTTT,CASSLLDHRTDTQYF
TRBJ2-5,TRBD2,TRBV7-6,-,TGTGCCAGCAGCTCGTTAGCGGGAGCCCAAGAGACCCAGTACTTC,CASSSLAGAQETQYF
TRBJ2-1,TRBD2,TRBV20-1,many,TGCAGTGCTAGAGGGGTGGTGGGAGGGTCTTACAATGAGCAGTTCTTC,CSARGVVGGSYNEQFF
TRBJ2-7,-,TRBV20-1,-,TGCAGTGCTAGCCTAGGCTACGAGCAGTACTTC,CSASLGYEQYF
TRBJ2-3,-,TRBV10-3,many,TGTGCCATGAGTGTCCGGGACGGTACAGATACGCAGTATTTT,CAMSVRDGTDTQYF
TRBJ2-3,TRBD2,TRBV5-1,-,TGCGCCAGCAGCGCCGGGACTAGCGATCCCCGGGCAGATACGCAGTATTTT,CASSAGTSDPRADTQYF
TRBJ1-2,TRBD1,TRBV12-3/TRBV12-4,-,TGTGCCAGCAGTTGGGCGCCACCGGGACAGGGTAACTATGGCTACACCTTC,CASSWAPPGQGNYGYTF
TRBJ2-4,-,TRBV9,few,TGTGCCAGCAGCGTGGGAGAGATTGAAAACATTCAGTACTTC,CASSVGEIENIQYF
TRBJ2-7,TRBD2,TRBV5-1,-,TGCGCCAGCAGCTTTGTCCCTGGGACTAGCGGGAGTGTCGAGCAGTACTTC,CASSFVPGTSGSVEQYF
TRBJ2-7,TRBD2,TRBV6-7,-,TGTGCCAGCAGTTACCCAAGTCTAGCGGGAGGGCCCCACGAGCAGTACTTC,CASSYPSLAGGPHEQYF
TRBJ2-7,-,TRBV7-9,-,TGTGCCAGCAGCTCGGGTGCCTCCGAGCAGTACTTC,CASSSGASEQYF
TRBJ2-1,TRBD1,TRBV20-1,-,TGCAGTGCCAAAGGGACAGGCGGGGAGTACAATGAGCAGTTCTTC,CSAKGTGGEYNEQFF
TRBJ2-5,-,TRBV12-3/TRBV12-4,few,TGTGCCAGCAGTTTAATGGCCCAGGGGAATATGGAGACCCAGTACTTC,CASSLMAQGNMETQYF
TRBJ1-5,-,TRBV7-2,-,TGTGCCAGCAGCTTAGCGGGTACCCGTAGCAATCAGCCCCAGCATTTT,CASSLAGTRSNQPQHF
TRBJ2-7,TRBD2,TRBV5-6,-,TGTGCCAGCAGCTTAGCGGGAGCGGGGTACTACGAGCAGTACTTC,CASSLAGAGYYEQYF
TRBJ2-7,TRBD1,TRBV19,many,TGTGCCAGTAGTGTCAAGACAGGGTCCGAGCAGTACTTC,CASSVKTGSEQYF
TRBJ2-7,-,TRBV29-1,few,TGCAGCGGGCTTTGGGGGGCTCAGACCTACGAGCAGTACTTC,CSGLWGAQTYEQYF
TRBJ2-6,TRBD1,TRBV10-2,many,TGCGCCAGCAGGACAGGGGTTGGGGCCAACGTCCTGACTTTC,CASRTGVGANVLTF
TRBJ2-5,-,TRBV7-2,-,TGTGCCAGCAGCTTATGGCTCGGCAACCAAGAGACCCAGTACTTC,CASSLWLGNQETQYF